The 19 T cell receptor beta chains below were found in one sample sequenced in a study of beta chain features in type 1 diabetes. All of the isolated RNA was reverse transcribed, so expressed TCRB transcripts were sequenced. Assay used: immunoSEQ multiplex PCR; TCRdb lists only in-frame clones, some missing. The table records about 210,000 clones, about a tenth of them present only once. Sequences were obtained from central memory CD4+ T cells from blood. These receptors were obtained from a man between 18 and 29 years old in good health.

The chain recombines TRBV29-1 with TRBJ1-1, with no clear D. The germline V gene encodes CDR1 SQVTM and CDR2 ANQGSEA. V shed 8 bases and J shed 5 bases, with 9 bases lying between them. The CDR3 length is 10 residues. This CDR3 reads CSTRITEAFF. The CDR3 DNA sequence: TGCAGCACGCGAATTACTGAAGCTTTCTTT. Complete variable domain (other parts from reference TRBV29-1 and TRBJ1-1): SAVISQKPSRDICQRGTSLTIQCQVDSQVTMMFWYRQQPGQSLTLIATANQGSEATYESGFVIDKFPISRPNLTFSTLTVSNMSPEDSSIYLCSTRITEAFFGQGTRLTVV.

On this clone itself: The same CDR3 is also encoded by other DNA sequences in this sample. This chain connects TRBV10-3 to TRBJ1-5, with D uncertain. Trimming took off 2 bases at V and 6 bases at J, with 5 bases between the two ends. Germline V gene lookup returns CDR1 ENHRY and CDR2 SYGVKD. The CDR3 is 12 residues long. The CDR3 nucleotides read TGTGCCATCAGTGAGGGTCCTCAGCCCCAGCATTTT. Its protein product is CAISEGPQPQHF.

The CDR3 sequence: CASTPTSVHNEQFF. CDR3 DNA sequence: TGTGCCAGCACCCCGACTAGCGTCCACAATGAGCAGTTCTTC. The chain couples TRBV7-8 to TRBJ2-1; 8 nucleotides match TRBD2. With 7 bases clipped from V and 5 bases from J, the junction kept 7 bases outside the gene matches. The CDR3 contains 14 residues. Germline assignment: CDR1 SGHVS and CDR2 FQNEAQ.

This clone occurred a few times. The chain has TRBV7-2 and TRBJ2-1; 9 positions agree with TRBD2. CDR1 is SGHTA, CDR2 FQGNSA, per germline. The CDR3 extends over 16 amino acids. The V gene end was trimmed by 2 bases and the J gene end by 4 bases; junction bases not matched to a gene: 6. This CDR3 reads CASSLSLAGMYNEQFF. Here the CDR3 DNA reads TGTGCCAGCAGCTTATCGCTAGCGGGAATGTACAATGAGCAGTTCTTC.

V and J are TRBV19 and TRBJ2-7; 12 bases align to TRBD2. The CDR3 contains 15 residues. Germline V lookup: CDR1 LNHDA, CDR2 SQIVND (reference sequence). The trim removed 6 bases at V and 2 bases at J, leaving 5 bases unmatched. The CDR3 protein is CASSPLAGGPYEQYF. The CDR3 nucleotides read TGTGCCAGTAGCCCCCTAGCGGGAGGGCCCTACGAGCAGTACTTC. Together with reference TRBV19 and TRBJ2-7, the CDR3 gives the full variable domain: DGGITQSPKYLFRKEGQNVTLSCEQNLNHDAMYWYRQDPGQGLRLIYYSQIVNDFQKGDIAEGYSVSREKKESFPLTVTSAQKNPTAFYLCASSPLAGGPYEQYFGPGTRLTVT.

In the case of this clone: At one boundary the junction diverges from the germline segment, which might be a read error. The chain links TRBV19 to TRBJ1-5, with 7 bases matching TRBD1. This CDR3 region has 15 residues. Germline V CDR1 and CDR2: LNHDA, SQIVND (reference sequence). CDR3: CASSTSRDSSQPQHF. Here the CDR3 DNA reads TGTGCCAGTAGTACCTCCAGGGACAGCAGTCAGCCCCAGCATTTT.

This clone was picked up many times. The sample holds other DNA sequences that translate to the same CDR3. The CDR3, as DNA: TGTGCCACCAGCAGGGGTAGCGGGAGCCCCCGGGAGACCCAGTACTTC. Translated, it gives CATSRGSGSPRETQYF. V gene TRBV15 combines with J gene TRBJ2-5; TRBD2 matches 9 bases. Germline CDR1 is LNHNV and CDR2 is YYDKDF (reference sequence). This CDR3 is built from 16 residues. Unmatched junction bases numbered 10, after V lost 3 bases and J lost 5 bases.

V usage is TRBV4-2 and J usage is TRBJ2-5; a possible D gene is TRBD1 (5 bases). This CDR3 has 15 residues. Germline V CDR1 and CDR2: LGHNA, YNFKEQ. The V end lost 0 bases, the J end lost 2 bases, and 10 bases lay between the germline ends. CDR3 amino acids: CASSQETGYQETQYF. The CDR3 DNA follows: TGTGCCAGCAGCCAAGAAACAGGTTATCAAGAGACCCAGTACTTC.

The chain couples TRBV29-1 to TRBJ2-7, with 14 bases lining up with TRBD2. Germline trimming cut 5 bases from V and 2 bases from J; bases unmatched to any gene: 5. This CDR3 contains 15 residues. The germline gives CDR1 SQVTM, CDR2 ANQGSEA. CDR3 DNA sequence: TGCAGCGTTAGACTAGCGGGAGGGCCTACCTACGAGCAGTACTTC. This encodes CSVRLAGGPTYEQYF.

The rearrangement joins TRBV7-2 to TRBJ2-7, with TRBD1 as a possible D gene (6 bases). CDR1 is SGHTA, CDR2 FQGNSA, per germline. V was pared by 8 bases and J by 5 bases, with 19 bases between. The CDR3 consists of 14 residues. The chain's CDR3 is CASAGQTEWDEQYF. Here the CDR3 DNA reads TGTGCCAGCGCTGGACAGACTGAATGGGACGAGCAGTACTTC.

Only a few counts were recorded for this clone. The chain links TRBV1 to TRBJ1-2. TRBV1 is an annotated pseudogene. The CDR3 contains 15 residues. The CDR3 nucleotides read TGCACCAGCAGCCTCCTGGGGGGGACCATCTATGGCTACACCTTC. Translation: CTSSLLGGTIYGYTF.

This clone was observed a handful of times. The gene calls are TRBV12-5 and TRBJ2-1; 9 bases fit TRBD1. The length of the CDR3 is 15 residues. Trimming at V came to 0 bases and at J to 6 bases, leaving 3 bases not matched to a gene. Per the germline V gene, CDR1 is LGHNT and CDR2 is FRNRAP. The chain's CDR3 is CASGLVGTGPNEQFF. The CDR3 bases are TGTGCTAGTGGTTTGGTAGGGACAGGGCCCAATGAGCAGTTCTTC.

V and J are TRBV7-8 and TRBJ2-7, with 8 bases matching TRBD1. The CDR3 is 16 amino acids. V lost 0 bases and J lost 2; bases outside the gene matches: 6. Germline assignment: CDR1 SGHVS and CDR2 FQNEAQ. CDR3 bases: TGTGCCAGCAGCTTAGCGAGAGCGACAGGGGCCTACGAGCAGTACTTC. Its translation: CASSLARATGAYEQYF.

The CDR3 DNA reads as TGTGCCAGCAGGTACACCCGGACCACTGAAGCTTTCTTT. Encoded protein: CASRYTRTTEAFF. The chain recombines TRBV2 with TRBJ1-1, with unresolved D. V dropped 6 bases and J dropped 4 bases, with 12 bases sitting between them. CDR1 SNHLY and CDR2 FYNNEI come from the germline V gene. The CDR3 totals 13 residues.

This clone has more than one count but fewer than ten. The genes are TRBV18 and TRBJ2-7; 9 positions match TRBD1. Germline V gives CDR1 KGHSH, CDR2 LQKENI. CDR3 length: 14 residues. With 3 bases clipped from V and 3 bases from J, the junction kept 3 bases outside the gene matches. CDR3 DNA: TGTGCCAGCTCACCCGGGACAGGGAACTACGAGCAGTACTTC. The encoded protein is CASSPGTGNYEQYF.

This clone has a handful of counts. The gene calls are TRBV7-9 and TRBJ1-1; D is perhaps TRBD1 (5 bases). Germline CDR1 and CDR2: SEHNR and FQNEAQ (reference sequence). The CDR3 covers 13 residues. V was cut by 0 bases and J by 5 bases, with 7 bases left in between. CDR3 sequence (DNA): TGTGCCAGCAGCTTAGCAGGGGAAACTGAAGCTTTCTTT. This translates into CASSLAGETEAFF.

This clone has just a few counts. The V gene is TRBV7-6, the J gene TRBJ2-1; TRBD2 matches at 8 bases. Trimming removed 5 bases from V and 2 bases from J; junction bases left unmatched: 5. CDR3 length: 15 amino acids. Per germline, CDR1 SGHVS and CDR2 FNYEAQ. In DNA form, the CDR3 reads TGTGCCAGCAGCGTACTTAGCGGGGCCTACAATGAGCAGTTCTTC. Protein product: CASSVLSGAYNEQFF.

This clone was observed a handful of times. This chain connects TRBV2 to TRBJ2-7; D is undetermined. The germline CDR1 and CDR2 sequences are SNHLY and FYNNEI. CDR3 length: 11 residues. Trimming stripped 4 bases from V and 3 bases from J, with 4 bases between. The CDR3 reads CASSGNYEQYF. The CDR3 DNA reads TGTGCCAGCAGTGGCAACTACGAGCAGTACTTC. The full variable domain, its missing parts supplied by reference TRBV2 and TRBJ2-7, is EPEVTQTPSHQVTQMGQEVILRCVPISNHLYFYWYRQILGQKVEFLVSFYNNEISEKSEIFDDQFSVERPDGSNFTLKIRSTKLEDSAMYFCASSGNYEQYFGPGTRLTVT.

The gene calls are TRBV6-6 and TRBJ2-3; no reliable D call. CDR1 MNHNY and CDR2 SVGAGI come from the germline V gene (reference sequence). V lost 5 bases and J lost 4, with 4 bases in between. The CDR3 is made up of 11 amino acids. The CDR3 DNA reads TGTGCCAGCAGTCTTCCAGATACGCAGTATTTT. Translation: CASSLPDTQYF.